A single sample is the source of the 18 T cell receptor beta chains below, sequenced in a study of shared clonotypes between healthy human individuals (dated by TCRdb to 2018 to 2021). Library creation used the immunoSEQ multiplex PCR assay. TCRdb obtained this table from immuneACCESS and retained in-frame rearrangements with V and J assigned. These tables miss some clones; where compared with another copy, unresolved V genes account for less than half of the shortfall, and the remainder is unexplained. In all, the sample holds about 2.2 million clones, and 93% of those were seen once. Around 1.8% of the sample is held by the ten biggest clonotypes. CD8 naive samples were obtained by positive selection for CCR7 among CD45RO-negative cells, yielding a CD45RA+CCR7+ population from which TemRA cells were excluded. Sequences were obtained from naive CD8+ T cells from PBMCs. The label giving this sample's cell subset or site can be read as: CD45RA+CCR7+. The receptors were gathered from a man between 18 and 29 years old in good health. Some clones in this sample may be carry-over from other donors' samples.

This chain links TRBV11-2 with TRBJ2-1, with TRBD2 matching 10 bases. This CDR3 contains 15 residues. With V trimmed by 1 base and J by 7 bases, 4 bases remained unmatched. The germline gives CDR1 SGHAT, CDR2 FQNNGV. This CDR3 reads CASSLAAGGPNEQFF. The DNA of the CDR3 is TGTGCCAGCAGCTTAGCAGCGGGAGGGCCAAATGAGCAGTTCTTC. Complete variable domain (other parts from reference TRBV11-2 and TRBJ2-1): EAGVAQSPRYKIIEKRQSVAFWCNPISGHATLYWYQQILGQGPKLLIQFQNNGVVDDSQLPKDRFSAERLKGVDSTLKIQPAKLEDSAVYLCASSLAAGGPNEQFFGPGTRLTVL.

As concerns this clone: Other DNA sequences in the same sample also yield this CDR3. The J gene is TRBJ2-7, the V gene TRBV28; D is unresolved. The CDR3 length is 14 residues. The germline V gene has CDR1 MDHEN and CDR2 SYDVKM. Trimming removed 1 base at V and 2 bases at J, with 9 bases between. In DNA, the CDR3 is TGTGCCAGCAGTTTATCGGGCAGACCCTACGAGCAGTACTTC. This sequence encodes CASSLSGRPYEQYF.

The CDR3 is CASSDRSALSGANVLTF. The DNA of the CDR3 is TGTGCCAGCAGTGACAGGAGTGCTCTCTCTGGGGCCAACGTCCTGACTTTC. This sequence joins TRBV6-1 and TRBJ2-6; no definite D call. Germline V gene data show CDR1 as MNHNS and CDR2 as SASEGT. Between the trimmed V and J ends, which lost 3 bases and 0 bases, there was a span of 12 bases. The CDR3 is made up of 17 amino acids.

This sequence joins TRBV10-2 and TRBJ1-1; D is unclear. The CDR3 contains 13 residues. Deletions cut 6 bases from V and 0 bases from J, with 8 bases between. Germline CDR1 and CDR2: WSHSY and SAAADI. Here the CDR3 DNA reads TGCGCCAGCAGGGACGGGGTGAACACTGAAGCTTTCTTT. Translation: CASRDGVNTEAFF.

Notes on this clone: Being one base from a much bigger clone, this may be a read error. The genes are TRBV28 and TRBJ2-2; D not resolved. CDR1 and CDR2 from the germline V gene are MDHEN and SYDVKM. This CDR3 region has 12 residues. Trimming cost V 6 bases and J 4 bases, with 6 bases left between them. DNA of the CDR3: TGTGCCAGCAGCCCGACCACCGGGGAGCTGTTTTTT. This codes for CASSPTTGELFF.

The chain is built from TRBV4-1 and TRBJ2-1, with 8 bases lining up with TRBD2. V shed 4 bases, J shed 7 bases, and the junction held 12 bases outside the gene matches. This CDR3 comprises 16 residues. In germline, CDR1 is MGHRA, CDR2 YSYEKL. CDR3 coding DNA: TGCGCCAGCAGCCGCGAACTCTCGGGACTAGGGAATGAGCAGTTCTTC. Translation: CASSRELSGLGNEQFF.

The V gene is TRBV27, the J gene TRBJ2-3; 7 positions agree with TRBD1. Trimming removed 6 bases from V and 3 bases from J; junction bases left unmatched: 9. The length of the CDR3 is 15 residues. Germline V gene sequence: CDR1 MNHEY, CDR2 SMNVEV (reference sequence). CDR3 nucleotide sequence: TGTGCCAGCAGGCTGGGGAGACAGGGAACAGATACGCAGTATTTT. Translating gives CASRLGRQGTDTQYF.

The chain carries TRBV11-1 and TRBJ2-7, with TRBD1 identical over 8 bases. Unmatched junction bases numbered 7, after V lost 4 bases and J lost 2 bases. There are 15 residues in the CDR3. CDR1 is SGHAT and CDR2 is FQDESV in the germline V gene (reference sequence). The CDR3 DNA reads TGTGCCAGCAGCTCCCGACAGGGGCACCCCTACGAGCAGTACTTC. It specifies CASSSRQGHPYEQYF.

Notes on this clone: Other DNA sequences in this sample translate to the same CDR3. The V and J genes are TRBV28 and TRBJ2-7; D could derive from TRBD1 or TRBD2 (5 bases each). There are 13 residues in the CDR3. V lost 3 bases, J lost 3 bases, and 9 bases lay in between. Germline loops: CDR1 MDHEN, CDR2 SYDVKM. The CDR3 DNA follows: TGTGCCAGCAGTTTGGGACGGGACTACGAGCAGTACTTC. Its translation: CASSLGRDYEQYF. The complete variable domain, with remaining parts taken from reference TRBV28 and TRBJ2-7, reads DVKVTQSSRYLVKRTGEKVFLECVQDMDHENMFWYRQDPGLGLRLIYFSYDVKMKEKGDIPEGYSVSREKKERFSLILESASTNQTSMYLCASSLGRDYEQYFGPGTRLTVT.

The chain joins TRBV29-1 to TRBJ2-7; 10 positions agree with TRBD2. The CDR3 is made up of 12 amino acids. Germline V CDR1 and CDR2: SQVTM, ANQGSEA. After removal of 6 bases from V and 6 bases from J, the junction contained 5 bases not matched to a gene. CDR3: CSVLGTSVEQYF. The CDR3 bases are TGCAGCGTCCTCGGGACTAGCGTCGAGCAGTACTTC.

The chain is built from TRBV10-3 and TRBJ2-3, with D tentatively TRBD2 (6 bases). Between the trimmed V and J ends, which lost 6 bases and 2 bases, there was a span of 21 bases. CDR1 ENHRY and CDR2 SYGVKD come from the germline V gene. The CDR3 is 17 residues long. CDR3 DNA sequence: TGTGCCATCAGAAAAGAAACTAGCATAGGTTACACAGATACGCAGTATTTT. Its translation: CAIRKETSIGYTDTQYF.

In this sample, this clone turned up a few times. The chain joins TRBV5-5 to TRBJ2-4, with D possibly called TRBD1 or TRBD2 (6 bases each). Trimming left V 0 bases short and J 1 base short, with 14 bases between. Germline V gene data show CDR1 as SGHKS and CDR2 as YYEKEE (reference sequence). The CDR3 is 17 amino acids. Here the CDR3 DNA reads TGTGCCAGCAGCTTGGTTGGGGGGCTGTCGGCCAAAAACATTCAGTACTTC. The encoded protein is CASSLVGGLSAKNIQYF.

J is TRBJ2-3 and V is TRBV4-1; TRBD2 aligns across 13 bases. V lost 1 base to trimming and J lost 6 bases; unmatched junction nucleotides: 4. The CDR3 totals 16 residues. Germline V gives CDR1 MGHRA, CDR2 YSYEKL. The CDR3 coding sequence is TGCGCCAGCAGCCAAGTGGGACTAGCGGGATCGGATACGCAGTATTTT. The encoded protein is CASSQVGLAGSDTQYF.

The table lists this clone with a count of one. J is TRBJ2-1 and V is TRBV4-3; 9 bases align to TRBD2. This CDR3 comprises 17 residues. Germline V gene sequence: CDR1 LGHNA, CDR2 YSLEER. Unmatched junction bases numbered 12, after V lost 2 bases and J lost 7 bases. Here the CDR3 reads CASSQPLAGAPLNEQFF. The CDR3 DNA sequence: TGCGCCAGCAGCCAACCTTTAGCGGGAGCCCCGTTGAATGAGCAGTTCTTC.

This rearrangement joins TRBV9 to TRBJ2-7, with D perhaps TRBD2 (6 bases). With 2 bases removed from V and 0 bases from J, the gap between germline ends came to 12 bases. The germline V gene has CDR1 SGDLS and CDR2 YYNGEE. The CDR3 extends over 15 amino acids. CDR3 coding DNA: TGTGCCAGCAGCGTTGAGGCTAGCGCCTCCTACGAGCAGTACTTC. Translation gives CASSVEASASYEQYF.

This clone came up once. Additional DNA sequences in this sample encode the identical CDR3. The chain is built from TRBV27 and TRBJ1-1, with 7 positions matching TRBD1. Germline CDR1 MNHEY, CDR2 SMNVEV (reference sequence). The trim removed 4 bases at V and 5 bases at J, leaving 1 base unmatched. There are 12 residues in the CDR3. Here the CDR3 DNA reads TGTGCCAGCAGTTCAGGGGGGACTGAAGCTTTCTTT. Translation: CASSSGGTEAFF.

This clone came up once. This chain links TRBV27 with TRBJ2-1; TRBD1 agrees at 10 bases. CDR1 is MNHEY and CDR2 is SMNVEV in the germline V gene (reference sequence). The CDR3 is 14 amino acids. V trimming: 7 bases; J trimming: 7 bases; junction bases outside the gene matches: 7. This CDR3 reads CASMRDRGWNEQFF. The CDR3 DNA sequence: TGTGCCAGCATGAGGGACAGGGGTTGGAATGAGCAGTTCTTC.

On this clone itself: Additional DNA sequences in this sample encode the identical CDR3. This chain joins TRBV7-3 and TRBJ2-1; D possibly corresponds to TRBD2 (6 bases). The germline V and J ends were trimmed by 2 bases and 1 base, with 6 bases remaining between them. Per germline, CDR1 SGHTA and CDR2 FQGTGA. This CDR3 spans 14 amino acids. CDR3 sequence reads: CASSLGGSYNEQFF. The CDR3 DNA is TGTGCCAGCAGCTTAGGAGGGTCCTACAATGAGCAGTTCTTC. The whole variable domain, filled in from reference TRBV7-3 and TRBJ2-1, reads GAGVSQTPSNKVTEKGKYVELRCDPISGHTALYWYRQSLGQGPEFLIYFQGTGAADDSGLPNDRFFAVRPEGSVSTLKIQRTERGDSAVYLCASSLGGSYNEQFFGPGTRLTVL.